The clone carrying this T cell receptor beta chain occurred a few times. Its specificity is not known. This record belongs to a study of response to subunit inactivated influenza vaccine. Regarding the study as a whole: T cells newly recruited by each seasonal influenza vaccination are few, the authors suggested.

TCRdb processed the RT-PCR reads anew with MiXCR; each CDR3 protein has one entry. The sample lists 450,000 to 600,000 distinct CDR3 sequences; 16% were seen once. This receptor was obtained from a man between 50 and 69 years old who received an inactivated influenza vaccine. This material consisted of CD4+ T cells sorted from PBMCs, taken approximately 25 months after vaccination.

CDR3 residues: CASRKIADTQYF. In nucleotides, the CDR3 is TGTGCCAGCAGAAAGATAGCAGATACGCAGTATTTT. This chain connects TRBV11-2 to TRBJ2-3; D gene unclear. The V gene lost 6 bases and the J gene lost 4 bases, with 8 bases spanning the gap. The CDR3 is 12 amino acids. In germline, CDR1 is SGHAT, CDR2 FQNNGV.